This T cell receptor beta chain emerged from a study of cytomegalovirus exposure and HLA in healthy donors. Study results and caveats: What was likely a sequencing artifact was a cluster of highly shared sequence variants.

Germline-derived CDR1 and CDR2 are SGHRS and YFSETQ. The germline V and J ends were trimmed by 4 bases and 5 bases, with 12 bases remaining between them. The CDR3 is 13 amino acids. Details on this clone: Its antigen remains unidentified.

60 Vbeta and 13 Jbeta primers were used in PCR. Here immunoSEQ multiplex PCR was the method, and the copy in TCRdb shows in-frame clones only, minus some. The repertoire has fewer than 200,000 clones, roughly 80% of them found once; the top ten carry approximately 2.2%. Sequencing used PBMCs. J is TRBJ2-5 and V is TRBV5-1; tentatively, D is TRBD1 (7 bases). The receptor comes from a male donor in good health and CMV-seronegative. DNA for the CDR3: TGCGCCAGCAGCGAGACAGGGAGGGAGACCCAGTACTTC. Protein product: CASSETGRETQYF.